The 28 T cell receptor beta chains given below trace back to one sample, sequenced in a study of shared clonotypes between healthy human individuals. Positive CCR7 selection of CD45RO-negative cells yielded the naive CD8 cells, and terminally differentiated effector memory CD45RA+ cells were excluded. The protocol was immunoSEQ multiplex PCR, while the TCRdb copy is restricted to in-frame clones and leaves out a portion. Among approximately 1.9 million clones, roughly 95% were seen once, and the ten largest hold 1.5% to 2%. The sequencing input was naive CD8+ T cells from PBMCs. All receptors derive from a young man in good health. Some clones in this sample may be carry-over from other donors' samples.

The CDR3 DNA is TGTGCCATCAGTGATGTAGCGGGTCACAATGAGCAGTTCTTC. It is translated as CAISDVAGHNEQFF. The chain employs TRBV10-3 and TRBJ2-1, with 7 bases aligning to TRBD2. The V segment lost 3 bases and the J segment 5 bases; nucleotides outside the gene matches: 4. The germline gives CDR1 ENHRY, CDR2 SYGVKD. This CDR3 contains 14 residues.

This chain connects TRBV27 to TRBJ2-1, with TRBD2 matching 9 bases. The CDR3 has 15 amino acids. Germline V CDR1 and CDR2: MNHEY, SMNVEV (reference sequence). After removal of 6 bases from V and 6 bases from J, the junction contained 9 bases not matched to a gene. The chain's CDR3 is CASRPTSGPINEQFF. CDR3 bases: TGTGCCAGCAGGCCGACTAGCGGTCCCATCAATGAGCAGTTCTTC.

V gene TRBV7-9 combines with J gene TRBJ2-5; D might be TRBD2 (6 bases). This CDR3 is built from 15 residues. Between the trimmed V and J ends, which lost 5 bases and 5 bases, there was a span of 18 bases. CDR1 is SEHNR and CDR2 is FQNEAQ in the germline V gene (reference sequence). The CDR3, as DNA: TGTGCCAGCAGCCAACAAGGCGGGCTAGCGGAGACCCAGTACTTC. This codes for CASSQQGGLAETQYF.

Note on this clone: Other DNA sequences of this sample code for an identical CDR3. CDR3 DNA: TGTGCCAGCAGTGACCGGACAGGGCCTAACTATGGCTACACCTTC. Protein: CASSDRTGPNYGYTF. This chain uses TRBV2 with TRBJ1-2, with 8 bases lining up with TRBD1. CDR1 is SNHLY, CDR2 FYNNEI, per germline. Germline trimming cut 3 bases from V and 0 bases from J; bases unmatched to any gene: 3. The CDR3 is 15 amino acids. Variable domain in full (rest from reference TRBV2 and TRBJ1-2): EPEVTQTPSHQVTQMGQEVILRCVPISNHLYFYWYRQILGQKVEFLVSFYNNEISEKSEIFDDQFSVERPDGSNFTLKIRSTKLEDSAMYFCASSDRTGPNYGYTFGSGTRLTVV.

The rearrangement links TRBV2 to TRBJ2-7; 10 nucleotides align to TRBD1. V gave up 8 bases and J gave up 3 bases; unmatched junction bases: 16. The CDR3 runs to 17 residues. Germline V lookup: CDR1 SNHLY, CDR2 FYNNEI. CDR3 in amino acids: CASYFFRDRGGGYEQYF. The CDR3 coding sequence is TGTGCCAGCTATTTCTTCCGGGACAGGGGCGGAGGCTACGAGCAGTACTTC.

The V call is TRBV5-4, the J call TRBJ2-7; D may be TRBD1 (7 bases). Looked up from germline, CDR1 is SGHNT and CDR2 is YYREEE (reference sequence). Trimming left V 7 bases short and J 5 bases short, with 16 bases between. This CDR3 is 13 amino acids long. The CDR3 DNA is TGTGCCAGCGTCGCAGGGGGGATCCACGAGCAGTACTTC. It translates to CASVAGGIHEQYF.

The rearrangement joins TRBV28 to TRBJ2-5; 7 bases are a match to TRBD1. CDR1 and CDR2 from the germline V gene are MDHEN and SYDVKM. V lost 5 bases and J lost 1; bases outside the gene matches: 10. The CDR3 loop spans 16 amino acids. The CDR3 sequence: CASSPWTGKTQETQYF. CDR3 coding DNA: TGTGCCAGCAGTCCCTGGACAGGAAAAACCCAAGAGACCCAGTACTTC.

The gene calls are TRBV10-2 and TRBJ1-2; 9 nucleotides match TRBD1. The length of the CDR3 is 14 residues. Germline values: CDR1 WSHSY, CDR2 SAAADI. Trimming cost V 6 bases and J 4 bases; bases outside gene matches: 6. The CDR3: CASRETGGFYGYTF. The CDR3 DNA sequence: TGCGCCAGCAGGGAAACAGGGGGCTTCTATGGCTACACCTTC.

The chain recombines TRBV28 with TRBJ2-1; 7 nucleotides agree with TRBD1. V trimming: 5 bases; J trimming: 5 bases; junction bases outside the gene matches: 12. In germline, CDR1 is MDHEN, CDR2 SYDVKM. The CDR3 totals 16 residues. CDR3 coding DNA: TGTGCCAGCAGTACAGCCCGGGACAGAGGGAACAATGAGCAGTTCTTC. This sequence encodes CASSTARDRGNNEQFF.

The CDR3 loop reads CASSWGGSGANVLTF. CDR3 bases: TGTGCCAGCAGTTGGGGTGGCTCTGGGGCCAACGTCCTGACTTTC. This chain links TRBV11-1 with TRBJ2-6; no reliable D call. This CDR3 contains 15 residues. V lost 6 bases and J 0 bases, leaving 9 bases between the germline ends. Germline V lookup: CDR1 SGHAT, CDR2 FQDESV (reference sequence).

This clone was recorded only once. The chain recombines TRBV5-5 with TRBJ2-2; 7 bases are a match to TRBD2. CDR1 SGHKS and CDR2 YYEKEE come from the germline V gene (reference sequence). After removal of 4 bases from V and 0 bases from J, the junction contained 12 bases not matched to a gene. The CDR3 loop spans 18 amino acids. As DNA, the CDR3 is TGTGCCAGCAGCCACTCTAGCGGCCACCAATCGAACACCGGGGAGCTGTTTTTT. It specifies CASSHSSGHQSNTGELFF.

The chain links TRBV27 to TRBJ1-5; possibly TRBD1 for D (5 bases). CDR3 length: 16 residues. V was clipped by 0 bases and J by 5 bases, with 14 bases between them. CDR1 MNHEY and CDR2 SMNVEV come from the germline V gene (reference sequence). The CDR3 protein is CASSLSGTPRDQPQHF. In nucleotides, the CDR3 is TGTGCCAGCAGTTTATCCGGGACCCCTCGGGATCAGCCCCAGCATTTT.

The rearrangement joins TRBV11-1 to TRBJ2-7, with 8 positions matching TRBD1. V lost 2 bases, J lost 5 bases, and 8 bases stayed unmatched. This CDR3 spans 15 amino acids. CDR1 SGHAT and CDR2 FQDESV come from the germline V gene (reference sequence). CDR3 nucleotides: TGTGCCAGCAGCTTATCCGGGACAGGAATGCACGAGCAGTACTTC. Amino acids: CASSLSGTGMHEQYF.

J is TRBJ2-7 and V is TRBV2; TRBD2 aligns across 8 bases. CDR3 length: 15 residues. V dropped 6 bases and J dropped 2; count of bases not matched to a gene: 9. CDR1 is SNHLY and CDR2 is FYNNEI in the germline V gene. The CDR3 bases are TGTGCCAGCAGGGTAGCGGGGCGGACGCCCTACGAGCAGTACTTC. Amino acids: CASRVAGRTPYEQYF. Combining the CDR3 with reference TRBV2 and TRBJ2-7 gives the whole variable domain EPEVTQTPSHQVTQMGQEVILRCVPISNHLYFYWYRQILGQKVEFLVSFYNNEISEKSEIFDDQFSVERPDGSNFTLKIRSTKLEDSAMYFCASRVAGRTPYEQYFGPGTRLTVT.

The chain uses TRBV6-4 and TRBJ2-1; TRBD2 matches at 9 bases. Germline V gene sequence: CDR1 MRHNA, CDR2 SNTAGT. This CDR3 is 16 amino acids long. With V trimmed by 2 bases and J by 0 bases, 2 bases remained unmatched. CDR3 nucleotide sequence: TGTGCCAGCAGTGACCGCGGGAGGGCCTCCTACAATGAGCAGTTCTTC. Translating gives CASSDRGRASYNEQFF.

The V and J genes are TRBV9 and TRBJ2-2; TRBD1 agrees at 10 bases. The ends lost 1 base at V and 0 bases at J; junction bases unmatched: 9. CDR1 is SGDLS, CDR2 YYNGEE, per germline. This CDR3 is built from 19 residues. CDR3 coding DNA: TGTGCCAGCAGCGTAAAGGACAGGGGGATAATCGCGAACACCGGGGAGCTGTTTTTT. Residues: CASSVKDRGIIANTGELFF.

CDR3 DNA: TGTGCCAGCAGTCTTCTGGGCAGCTTAAGCTCACCCCTCCACTTT. Residues: CASSLLGSLSSPLHF. V is TRBV27 and J is TRBJ1-6; D ambiguous. This CDR3 spans 15 amino acids. The V end was cut by 5 bases, the J end by 10 bases, with 18 bases between. CDR1 MNHEY and CDR2 SMNVEV come from the germline V gene (reference sequence).

In the case of this clone: This same CDR3 is encoded by further DNA sequences in the sample. The V call is TRBV9, the J call TRBJ2-1; unclear D gene. CDR3 length: 15 residues. The V end was cut by 0 bases, the J end by 0 bases, with 7 bases between. Germline-derived CDR1 and CDR2 are SGDLS and YYNGEE. CDR3 protein: CASSVGASSYNEQFF. CDR3 in DNA: TGTGCCAGCAGCGTAGGGGCTAGCTCCTACAATGAGCAGTTCTTC. Combining the CDR3 with reference TRBV9 and TRBJ2-1 gives the whole variable domain DSGVTQTPKHLITATGQRVTLRCSPRSGDLSVYWYQQSLDQGLQFLIQYYNGEERAKGNILERFSAQQFPDLHSELNLSSLELGDSALYFCASSVGASSYNEQFFGPGTRLTVL.

This chain joins TRBV4-1 and TRBJ1-2; no reliable D call. The CDR3 has 14 amino acids. Germline values: CDR1 MGHRA, CDR2 YSYEKL. V was trimmed by 4 bases and J by 6 bases, leaving 15 bases between them. The CDR3 DNA reads as TGCGCCAGCAGCCGTAGAGGGCCCCGAGATGGCTACACCTTC. Amino acids: CASSRRGPRDGYTF.

This clone was picked up one time. The chain links TRBV10-3 to TRBJ1-2; D remains ambiguous. The germline V gene has CDR1 ENHRY and CDR2 SYGVKD. Deletions cut 3 bases from V and 6 bases from J, with 14 bases between. This CDR3 comprises 14 residues. The CDR3 bases are TGTGCCATCAGTGACCCGGACTTTGTGGATGGCTACACCTTC. Its protein is CAISDPDFVDGYTF.

This clone came up a few times. This chain links TRBV18 with TRBJ1-2; a possible D gene is TRBD1 (5 bases). The germline V gene has CDR1 KGHSH and CDR2 LQKENI. V was pared by 5 bases and J by 0 bases, with 22 bases between. This CDR3 has 18 residues. The CDR3 region has the DNA TGTGCCAGCTCAGCGGCGCGGGACCGACAAACCCCTAACTATGGCTACACCTTC. Protein product: CASSAARDRQTPNYGYTF.

This sequence joins TRBV10-3 and TRBJ2-7, with a weak D call TRBD1 (5 bases). The CDR3 runs 12 residues. Trimming shortened V by 11 bases and J by 3 bases, and 14 bases separated the two germline ends. Germline V lookup: CDR1 ENHRY, CDR2 SYGVKD. CDR3: CAAQDKDYEQYF. DNA of the CDR3: TGTGCCGCACAGGATAAGGACTACGAGCAGTACTTC.

The CDR3 protein is CASTPLGGFYGYTF. CDR3 nucleotides: TGTGCCAGCACACCCCTAGGGGGGTTCTATGGCTACACCTTC. The chain recombines TRBV9 with TRBJ1-2, with a tentative D call TRBD1 (6 bases). The CDR3 consists of 14 residues. Germline V gives CDR1 SGDLS, CDR2 YYNGEE. V was pared by 6 bases and J by 4 bases, with 16 bases between.

This chain links TRBV28 with TRBJ1-5; 9 positions agree with TRBD1. With 6 bases clipped from V and 5 bases from J, the junction kept 8 bases outside the gene matches. The germline gives CDR1 MDHEN, CDR2 SYDVKM. The CDR3 has 15 residues. CDR3 region: CASSPNRDRDQPQHF. In DNA form, the CDR3 reads TGTGCCAGCAGCCCGAACCGGGACAGGGATCAGCCCCAGCATTTT.

The CDR3 protein is CASSQTGVNEQFF. For the CDR3, the DNA is TGCGCCAGCAGCCAGACAGGGGTGAATGAGCAGTTCTTC. The chain carries TRBV4-1 and TRBJ2-1; 8 nucleotides agree with TRBD1. Germline CDR1 and CDR2: MGHRA and YSYEKL. After removal of 3 bases from V and 7 bases from J, the junction contained 2 bases not matched to a gene. The CDR3 has 13 residues.

Concerning this clone: A junction boundary mismatches the germline segment, possibly from a read error. The rearrangement joins TRBV5-1 to TRBJ2-7; possible D gene TRBD2, 6 bases. The CDR3 runs to 19 residues. Looked up from germline, CDR1 is SGHRS and CDR2 is YFSETQ. In DNA form, the CDR3 reads TGCGCCAGCAGCCCAAACGCTCCAGGTGGGGGGAGCTTCCTTTACGGGCAGTACTTC. This sequence encodes CASSPNAPGGGSFLYGQYF.

The chain employs TRBV7-9 and TRBJ2-3; D is unresolved. CDR1 and CDR2 from the germline V gene are SEHNR and FQNEAQ (reference sequence). The CDR3 spans 13 residues. Trimming pared 4 bases from V and 2 bases from J, leaving 7 bases between. This CDR3 is CASSSPHTDTQYF. The CDR3 DNA reads as TGTGCCAGCAGCTCACCCCACACAGATACGCAGTATTTT. The variable domain in full, completed from reference TRBV7-9 and TRBJ2-3, reads DTGVSQNPRHKITKRGQNVTFRCDPISEHNRLYWYRQTLGQGPEFLTYFQNEAQLEKSRLLSDRFSAERPKGSFSTLEIQRTEQGDSAMYLCASSSPHTDTQYFGPGTRLTVL.

This clone appeared a single time. The rearrangement links TRBV4-1 to TRBJ2-3; no clear D gene. V dropped 0 bases and J dropped 2 bases, with 15 bases sitting between them. Germline lookup yields CDR1 MGHRA and CDR2 YSYEKL. This CDR3 contains 17 residues. Here the CDR3 reads CASSQDGEGSPTDTQYF. CDR3 nucleotides: TGCGCCAGCAGCCAAGATGGAGAAGGTTCTCCCACAGATACGCAGTATTTT.